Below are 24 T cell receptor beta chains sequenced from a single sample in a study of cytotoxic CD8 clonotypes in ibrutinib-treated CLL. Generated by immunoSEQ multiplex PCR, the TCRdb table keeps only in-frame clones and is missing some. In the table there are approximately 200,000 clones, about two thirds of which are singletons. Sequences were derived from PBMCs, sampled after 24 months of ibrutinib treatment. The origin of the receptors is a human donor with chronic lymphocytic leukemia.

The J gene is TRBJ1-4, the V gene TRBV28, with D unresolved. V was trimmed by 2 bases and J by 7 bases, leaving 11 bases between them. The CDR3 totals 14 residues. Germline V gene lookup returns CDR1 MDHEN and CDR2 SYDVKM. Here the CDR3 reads CASSLAPSPEKLFF. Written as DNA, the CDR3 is TGTGCCAGCAGTTTAGCCCCCTCTCCTGAAAAACTGTTTTTT. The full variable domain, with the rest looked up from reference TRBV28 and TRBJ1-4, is DVKVTQSSRYLVKRTGEKVFLECVQDMDHENMFWYRQDPGLGLRLIYFSYDVKMKEKGDIPEGYSVSREKKERFSLILESASTNQTSMYLCASSLAPSPEKLFFGSGTQLSVL.

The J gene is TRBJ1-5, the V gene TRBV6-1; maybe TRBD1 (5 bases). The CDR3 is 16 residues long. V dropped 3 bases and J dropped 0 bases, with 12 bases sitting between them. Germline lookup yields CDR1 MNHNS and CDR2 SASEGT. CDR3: CASSETARYSNQPQHF. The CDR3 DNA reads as TGTGCCAGCAGTGAGACAGCCAGATATAGCAATCAGCCCCAGCATTTT.

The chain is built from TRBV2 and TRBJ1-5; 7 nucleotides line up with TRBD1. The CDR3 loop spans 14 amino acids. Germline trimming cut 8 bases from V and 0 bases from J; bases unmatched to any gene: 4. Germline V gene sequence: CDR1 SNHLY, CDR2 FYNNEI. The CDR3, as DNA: TGTGCCAGCCAAGACAGGGTTAGCAATCAGCCCCAGCATTTT. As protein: CASQDRVSNQPQHF.

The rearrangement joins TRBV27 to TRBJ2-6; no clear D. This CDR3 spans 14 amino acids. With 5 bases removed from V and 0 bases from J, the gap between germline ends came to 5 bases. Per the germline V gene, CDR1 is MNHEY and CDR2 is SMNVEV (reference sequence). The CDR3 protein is CASSASSGANVLTF. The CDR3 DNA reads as TGTGCCAGCAGTGCCAGCTCTGGGGCCAACGTCCTGACTTTC. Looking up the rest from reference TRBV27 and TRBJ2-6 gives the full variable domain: EAQVTQNPRYLITVTGKKLTVTCSQNMNHEYMSWYRQDPGLGLRQIYYSMNVEVTDKGDVPEGYKVSRKEKRNFPLILESPSPNQTSLYFCASSASSGANVLTFGAGSRLTVL.

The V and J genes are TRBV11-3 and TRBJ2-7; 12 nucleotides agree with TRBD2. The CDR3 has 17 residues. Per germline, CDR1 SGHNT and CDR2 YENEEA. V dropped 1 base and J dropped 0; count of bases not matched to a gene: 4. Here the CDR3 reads CASSLGLAGGHSYEQYF. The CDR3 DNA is TGTGCCAGCAGCTTAGGCCTAGCGGGAGGGCACTCCTACGAGCAGTACTTC.

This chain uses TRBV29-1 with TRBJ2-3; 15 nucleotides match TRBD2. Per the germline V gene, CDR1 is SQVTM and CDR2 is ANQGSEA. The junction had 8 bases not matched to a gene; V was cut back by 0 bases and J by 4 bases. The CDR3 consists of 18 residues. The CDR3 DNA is TGCAGCGTTGAAGATCGGTTCAGGACTAGCGGGAGGGCAGATACGCAGTATTTT. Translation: CSVEDRFRTSGRADTQYF.

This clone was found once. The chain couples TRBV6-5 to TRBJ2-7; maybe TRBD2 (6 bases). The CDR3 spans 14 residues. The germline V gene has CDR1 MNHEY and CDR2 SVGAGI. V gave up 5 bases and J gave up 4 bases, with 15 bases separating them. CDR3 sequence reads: CASSPLGEAYEQYF. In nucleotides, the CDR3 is TGTGCCAGCAGTCCATTAGGGGAGGCTTACGAGCAGTACTTC.

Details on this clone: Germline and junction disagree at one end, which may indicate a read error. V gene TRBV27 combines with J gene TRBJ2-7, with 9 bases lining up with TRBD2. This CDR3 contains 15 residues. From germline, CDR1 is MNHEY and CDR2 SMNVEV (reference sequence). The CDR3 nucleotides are TGCCCCAAGTTCGGAATAGCGGGAGCATCCTACGAGCAGTACTTC. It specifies CPKFGIAGASYEQYF.

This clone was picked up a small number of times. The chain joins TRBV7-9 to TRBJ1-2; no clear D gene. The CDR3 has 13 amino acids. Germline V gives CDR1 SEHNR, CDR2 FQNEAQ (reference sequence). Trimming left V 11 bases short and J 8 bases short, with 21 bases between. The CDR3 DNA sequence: TGTGCCCAGGCCTTTGGGGAGACGGGCGGCTACACCTTC. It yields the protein CAQAFGETGGYTF. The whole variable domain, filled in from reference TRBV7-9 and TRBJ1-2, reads DTGVSQNPRHKITKRGQNVTFRCDPISEHNRLYWYRQTLGQGPEFLTYFQNEAQLEKSRLLSDRFSAERPKGSFSTLEIQRTEQGDSAMYLCAQAFGETGGYTFGSGTRLTVV.

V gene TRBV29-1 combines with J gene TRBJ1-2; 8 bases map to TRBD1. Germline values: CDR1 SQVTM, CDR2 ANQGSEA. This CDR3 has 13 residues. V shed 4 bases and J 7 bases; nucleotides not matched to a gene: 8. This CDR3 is CSVATGGMVGYTF. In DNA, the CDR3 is TGCAGCGTTGCAACAGGGGGTATGGTTGGCTACACCTTC.

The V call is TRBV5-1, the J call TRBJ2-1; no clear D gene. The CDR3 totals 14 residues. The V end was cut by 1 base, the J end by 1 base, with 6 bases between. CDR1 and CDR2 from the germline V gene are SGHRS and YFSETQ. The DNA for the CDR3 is TGCGCCAGCAGCTTGCCGTTATCCTACAATGAGCAGTTCTTC. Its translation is CASSLPLSYNEQFF.

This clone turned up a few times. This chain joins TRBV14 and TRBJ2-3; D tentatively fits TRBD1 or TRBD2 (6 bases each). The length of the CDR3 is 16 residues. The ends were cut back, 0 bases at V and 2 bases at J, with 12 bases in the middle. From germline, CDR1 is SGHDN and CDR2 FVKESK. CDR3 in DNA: TGTGCCAGCAGCCAAGAAGTGGGGGGCGCCACAGATACGCAGTATTTT. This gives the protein CASSQEVGGATDTQYF.

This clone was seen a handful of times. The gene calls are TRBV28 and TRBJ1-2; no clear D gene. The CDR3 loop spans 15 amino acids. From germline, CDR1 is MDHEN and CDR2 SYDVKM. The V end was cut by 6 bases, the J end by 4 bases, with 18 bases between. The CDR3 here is CASREFTGRTYGYTF. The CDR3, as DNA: TGTGCCAGCAGAGAATTTACGGGGAGAACCTATGGCTACACCTTC.

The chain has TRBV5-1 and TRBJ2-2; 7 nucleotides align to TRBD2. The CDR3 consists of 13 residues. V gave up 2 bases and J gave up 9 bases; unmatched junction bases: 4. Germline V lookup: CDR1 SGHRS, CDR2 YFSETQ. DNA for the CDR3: TGCGCCAGCAGCTTCCTCGGGAGGAGGGAGCTGTTTTTT. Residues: CASSFLGRRELFF. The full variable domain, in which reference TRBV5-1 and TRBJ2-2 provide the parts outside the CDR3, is KAGVTQTPRYLIKTRGQQVTLSCSPISGHRSVSWYQQTPGQGLQFLFEYFSETQRNKGNFPGRFSGRQFSNSRSEMNVSTLELGDSALYLCASSFLGRRELFFGEGSRLTVL.

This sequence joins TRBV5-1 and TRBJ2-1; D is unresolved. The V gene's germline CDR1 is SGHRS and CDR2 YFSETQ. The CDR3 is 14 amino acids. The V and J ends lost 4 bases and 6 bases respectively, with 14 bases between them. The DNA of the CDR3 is TGCGCCAGCAGCCGGGTAGGTAGTTCCAATGAGCAGTTCTTC. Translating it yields CASSRVGSSNEQFF.

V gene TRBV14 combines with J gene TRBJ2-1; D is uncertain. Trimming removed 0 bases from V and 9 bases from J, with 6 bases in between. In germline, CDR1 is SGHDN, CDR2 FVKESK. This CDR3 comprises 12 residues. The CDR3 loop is CASSQDLFEQFF. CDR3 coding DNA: TGTGCCAGCAGCCAAGATCTGTTTGAGCAGTTCTTC.

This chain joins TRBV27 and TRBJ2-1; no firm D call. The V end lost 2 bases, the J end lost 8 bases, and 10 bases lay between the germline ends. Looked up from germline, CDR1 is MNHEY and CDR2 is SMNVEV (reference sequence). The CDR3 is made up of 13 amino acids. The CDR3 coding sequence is TGTGCCAGCAGTTTAAACCTAGACTATGAGCAGTTCTTC. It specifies CASSLNLDYEQFF.

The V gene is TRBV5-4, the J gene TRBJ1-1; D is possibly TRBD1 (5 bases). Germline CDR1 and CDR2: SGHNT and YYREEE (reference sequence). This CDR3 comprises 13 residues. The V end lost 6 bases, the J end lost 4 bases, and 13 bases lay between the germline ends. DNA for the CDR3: TGTGCCAGCATCCCCCGTGGGGGCACTGAAGCTTTCTTT. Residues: CASIPRGGTEAFF.

CDR3 loop: CGSSQALQETQYF. CDR3 sequence (DNA): TGCGGGAGCAGCCAAGCTTTGCAAGAGACCCAGTACTTC. The chain links TRBV4-1 to TRBJ2-5, with D unclear. The germline V gene has CDR1 MGHRA and CDR2 YSYEKL. The CDR3 has 13 amino acids.

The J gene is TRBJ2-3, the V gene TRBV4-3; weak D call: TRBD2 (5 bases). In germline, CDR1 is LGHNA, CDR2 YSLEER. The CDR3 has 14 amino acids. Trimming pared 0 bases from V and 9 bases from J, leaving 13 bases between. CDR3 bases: TGCGCCAGCAGCCAAGATAATAGGTGGGAGACGCAGTATTTT. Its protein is CASSQDNRWETQYF.

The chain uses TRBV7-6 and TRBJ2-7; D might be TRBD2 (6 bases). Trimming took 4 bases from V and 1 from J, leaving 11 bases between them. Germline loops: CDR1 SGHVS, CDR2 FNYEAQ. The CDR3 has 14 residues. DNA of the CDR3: TGTGCCAGCAGCTCCCCGGAGGGGTCCTACGAGCAGTACTTC. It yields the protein CASSSPEGSYEQYF. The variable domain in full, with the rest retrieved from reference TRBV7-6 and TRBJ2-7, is GAGVSQSPRYKVTKRGQDVALRCDPISGHVSLYWYRQALGQGPEFLTYFNYEAQQDKSGLPNDRFSAERPEGSISTLTIQRTEQRDSAMYRCASSSPEGSYEQYFGPGTRLTVT.

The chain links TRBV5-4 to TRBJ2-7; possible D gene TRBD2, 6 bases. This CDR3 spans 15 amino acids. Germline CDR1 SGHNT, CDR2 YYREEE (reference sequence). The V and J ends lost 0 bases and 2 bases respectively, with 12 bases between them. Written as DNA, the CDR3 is TGTGCCAGCAGCTTGGGCGGGGATGGAACCTACGAGCAGTACTTC. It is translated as CASSLGGDGTYEQYF.

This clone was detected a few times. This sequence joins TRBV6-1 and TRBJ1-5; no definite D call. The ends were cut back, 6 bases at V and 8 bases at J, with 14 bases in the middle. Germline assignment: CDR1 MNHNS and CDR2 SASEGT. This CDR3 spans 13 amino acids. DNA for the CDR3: TGTGCCAGCAGGCAGGAAATCGGAAAGCCCCAGCATTTT. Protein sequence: CASRQEIGKPQHF.

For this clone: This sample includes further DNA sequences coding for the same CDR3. The CDR3 DNA reads as TGTGCCAGCAGCCTCCAAGAGACCCAGTACTTC. This gives the protein CASSLQETQYF. The genes are TRBV7-2 and TRBJ2-5; D is uncertain. Trimming took off 5 bases at V and 1 base at J, with 2 bases between the two ends. Germline V CDR1 and CDR2: SGHTA, FQGNSA. The CDR3 is 11 amino acids.